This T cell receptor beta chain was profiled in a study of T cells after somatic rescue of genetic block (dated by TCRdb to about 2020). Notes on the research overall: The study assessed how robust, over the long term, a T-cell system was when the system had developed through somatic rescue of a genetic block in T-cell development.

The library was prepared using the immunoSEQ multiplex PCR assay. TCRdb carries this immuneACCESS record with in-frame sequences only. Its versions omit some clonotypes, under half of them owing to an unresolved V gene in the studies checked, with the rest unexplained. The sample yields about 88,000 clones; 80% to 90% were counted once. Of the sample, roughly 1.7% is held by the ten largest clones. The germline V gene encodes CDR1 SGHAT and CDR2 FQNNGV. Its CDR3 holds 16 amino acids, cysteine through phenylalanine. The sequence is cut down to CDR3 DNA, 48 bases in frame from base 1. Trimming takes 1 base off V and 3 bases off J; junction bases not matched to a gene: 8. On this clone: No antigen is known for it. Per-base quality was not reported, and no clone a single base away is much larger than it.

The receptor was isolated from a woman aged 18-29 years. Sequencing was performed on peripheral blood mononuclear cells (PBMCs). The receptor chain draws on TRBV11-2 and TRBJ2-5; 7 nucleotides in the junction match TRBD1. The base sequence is TGTGCCAGCAGCTTAGTATTCTGGGACAGAAAAGAGACCCAGTACTTC. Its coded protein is CASSLVFWDRKETQYF. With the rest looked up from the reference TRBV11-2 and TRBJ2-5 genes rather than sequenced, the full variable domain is EAGVAQSPRYKIIEKRQSVAFWCNPISGHATLYWYQQILGQGPKLLIQFQNNGVVDDSQLPKDRFSAERLKGVDSTLKIQPAKLEDSAVYLCASSLVFWDRKETQYFGPGTRLLVL.